This T cell receptor beta chain was sequenced in a study of cytomegalovirus exposure and HLA in healthy donors. Overall study: One earlier analysis, a look at 150 million to 200 million T cells, found approximately 120 million unique TCR beta sequences. Notes on the study in general: HLA alleles were associated with 18,000 or so TCR beta sequences in a later analysis at 0.05 false discovery rate. Overall, approximately 150 TCR beta chains were annotated as cytomegalovirus-associated. CMV serostatus was the only immune exposure information that was available.

With 3 bases clipped from V and 0 bases from J, the junction kept 12 bases outside the gene matches. This CDR3 is built from 18 residues. CDR1 is SGHRS and CDR2 is YFSETQ in the germline V gene. In the case of this clone: Antigen specificity is unknown.

It was with 60 Vbeta and 13 Jbeta primers that the PCR ran. The table came from immunoSEQ multiplex PCR; TCRdb's copy has only in-frame clones and leaves some out. The sample lists some 190,000 clones, more than 75% occurring once. Sequenced sample: PBMCs. The rearrangement joins TRBV5-1 to TRBJ2-3, with 8 nucleotides matching TRBD2. The TCR sequence derives from a man in his forties in good health and CMV-seronegative. CDR3 residues: CASSYGNIAGLSTDTQYF. The CDR3 DNA reads TGCGCCAGCAGCTACGGGAATATAGCGGGGCTTAGCACAGATACGCAGTATTTT.